The 14 T cell receptor beta chains presented below share a single source sample, sequenced in a study of T-cell memory formation after mild COVID-19. From the 5' RACE reads, TCRdb called clonotypes with MiXCR, one entry per CDR3 protein. The sample includes approximately 260,000 distinct CDR3 sequences, 15% to 20% of them seen just once. Sequenced input: PBMCs or a T cell subset sorted from them (not recorded which). Source of these receptors: a man between 18 and 29 years old who had mild COVID-19 (a few samples of this study predate the infection). Cell type and time point are not known.

This clonotype was detected many times. The chain employs TRBV29-1 and TRBJ2-1; 13 bases agree with TRBD2. The CDR3 is made up of 15 amino acids. V was pared by 1 base and J by 7 bases, with 4 bases of the junction left unmatched. Germline V gene sequence: CDR1 SQVTM, CDR2 ANQGSEA. The CDR3 DNA follows: TGCAGCGTTGAAGCAACTAGCGGGGGGGCGAATGAGCAGTTCTTC. Translated: CSVEATSGGANEQFF.

There are a few counts of this clonotype. This chain uses TRBV11-2 with TRBJ2-1, with TRBD2 matching over 7 bases. V lost 4 bases to trimming and J lost 0 bases; unmatched junction nucleotides: 3. The CDR3 sequence is 15 residues long. Per the germline V gene, CDR1 is SGHAT and CDR2 is FQNNGV. In DNA, the CDR3 is TGTGCCAGCAGCTGGAGGGAGGGCTCCTACAATGAGCAGTTCTTC. Its protein is CASSWREGSYNEQFF.

A remark on this clonotype: This is likely a read error, given that the CDR3 carries no conserved phenylalanine or tryptophan at its end. The DNA is left out, because the CDR3 cannot be placed on it with certainty; the CDR3 is given as TCRdb lists it. The chain couples TRBV21-1 to TRBJ2-7; the D call of TRBD1 is as the table states it, not checked on the DNA. TRBV21-1 corresponds to a pseudogene. Counting both end residues, the CDR3 totals 15 amino acids. CDR3 amino acids: CASSKPLIQGSEQYD.

The gene calls are TRBV11-2 and TRBJ1-5, with 8 positions matching TRBD1. The germline gives CDR1 SGHAT, CDR2 FQNNGV. Losses at the gene ends were 5 bases for V and 7 bases for J; bases not matched to a gene: 10. This CDR3 has 15 residues. The CDR3 region is CASSTGQGRNQPQHF. As DNA, the CDR3 is TGTGCCAGCAGCACTGGACAGGGCAGGAACCAGCCCCAGCATTTT.

This clonotype showed up many times. This chain connects TRBV5-1 to TRBJ2-3; D gene ambiguous. Germline V lookup: CDR1 SGHRS, CDR2 YFSETQ. This CDR3 is 13 amino acids long. V was trimmed by 7 bases and J by 2 bases, leaving 11 bases between them. The CDR3 DNA is TGCGCCAGCTTTGGGGATTTCACAGATACGCAGTATTTT. This codes for CASFGDFTDTQYF.

This rearrangement joins TRBV29-1 to TRBJ1-5; D unresolved. Germline V gene lookup returns CDR1 SQVTM and CDR2 ANQGSEA. The CDR3 sequence is 13 residues long. Trimming shortened V by 1 base and J by 6 bases, and 10 bases separated the two germline ends. The CDR3 here is CSVEGSRGQPQHF. For the CDR3, the DNA is TGCAGCGTTGAAGGGAGCAGAGGTCAGCCCCAGCATTTT.

This sequence joins TRBV5-1 and TRBJ1-5; D unclear. This CDR3 contains 15 residues. Germline V CDR1 and CDR2: SGHRS, YFSETQ. V lost 0 bases and J 1 base, leaving 8 bases between the germline ends. CDR3 in DNA: TGCGCCAGCAGCTTGGCCGGGGAGAGCAATCAGCCCCAGCATTTT. It encodes CASSLAGESNQPQHF.

In its sample, this clonotype was seen a few times. The CDR3 DNA is TGTGCCAGCAGTTACTCCTGGGACAGGGGGAAGCACGAGCAGTACTTC. This codes for CASSYSWDRGKHEQYF. V usage is TRBV6-2 or TRBV6-3 and J usage is TRBJ2-7; TRBD1 matches at 11 bases. The CDR3 is made up of 16 amino acids. From germline, CDR1 is MNHEY and CDR2 SVGEGT. With 0 bases clipped from V and 5 bases from J, the junction kept 6 bases outside the gene matches.

The gene calls are TRBV24-1 and TRBJ2-1; 8 bases agree with TRBD1. The CDR3 runs to 15 residues. The germline V gene encodes CDR1 KGHDR and CDR2 SFDVKD. Trimming cost V 4 bases and J 0 bases; bases outside gene matches: 1. The CDR3 is CATSEGQDSYNEQFF. The DNA of the CDR3 is TGTGCCACCAGTGAGGGACAGGACTCCTACAATGAGCAGTTCTTC.

This chain connects TRBV5-1 to TRBJ2-5; TRBD1 matches 7 bases. Germline V gives CDR1 SGHRS, CDR2 YFSETQ. After removal of 0 bases from V and 4 bases from J, the junction contained 6 bases not matched to a gene. The CDR3 covers 15 residues. The CDR3 here is CASSLDGQVGETQYF. DNA of the CDR3: TGCGCCAGCAGCTTGGATGGACAGGTGGGAGAGACCCAGTACTTC.

The rearrangement links TRBV6-5 to TRBJ1-1; D not certain. Between the trimmed V and J ends, which lost 0 bases and 0 bases, there was a span of 8 bases. The CDR3 spans 15 residues. From germline, CDR1 is MNHEY and CDR2 SVGAGI. CDR3 protein: CASSYSRAVNTEAFF. The DNA for the CDR3 is TGTGCCAGCAGTTACTCGAGGGCAGTGAACACTGAAGCTTTCTTT.

This clonotype has at least ten counts. V gene TRBV4-1 combines with J gene TRBJ2-3, with no clear D. Trimming removed 0 bases at V and 4 bases at J, with 11 bases between. Germline-derived CDR1 and CDR2 are MGHRA and YSYEKL. The CDR3 contains 15 residues. CDR3 in DNA: TGCGCCAGCAGCCAAGAGCTCACGGGCCCAGATACGCAGTATTTT. Amino acid sequence: CASSQELTGPDTQYF.

This chain joins TRBV20-1 and TRBJ2-2, with 8 bases lining up with TRBD2. Germline CDR1 and CDR2: DFQATT and SNEGSKA (reference sequence). V lost 0 bases and J lost 2; bases outside the gene matches: 2. The length of the CDR3 is 15 residues. CDR3 protein: CSAREAGANTGELFF. CDR3 in DNA: TGCAGTGCTAGAGAAGCGGGGGCCAACACCGGGGAGCTGTTTTTT.

V is TRBV20-1 and J is TRBJ2-2; 8 nucleotides line up with TRBD2. The V gene's germline CDR1 is DFQATT and CDR2 SNEGSKA (reference sequence). J gave up 5 bases and V 6 bases, and 5 bases lay outside the gene matches. The CDR3 consists of 13 residues. The CDR3 coding sequence is TGCAGTGCCACCGCGGGGGGAACCGGGGAGCTGTTTTTT. As protein: CSATAGGTGELFF.